Below are 31 T cell receptor beta chains sequenced from a single sample in a study of human T cells and chemical hapten exposure. The time point is: patch test 1, 2 weeks after DPC sensitization. Stated treatment: therapeutic diphenylcyclopropenone sensitization with weekly scalp DPC. TCRdb reprocessed the RACE reads via MiXCR and lists one record per CDR3 protein. The data hold around 380,000 distinct CDR3 sequences, with around 5% observed a single time. This material consisted of whole blood, taken in connection with sensitization to the hapten diphenylcyclopropenone (DPC). These receptors originate from a woman between 45 and 65 years old with alopecia areata. Some clones in this sample may be carry-over from other donors' samples.

This clonotype was seen ten or more times. The CDR3 DNA sequence: TGCAGCGCGGGACTAGCGGGAGCCACCTACGAGCAGTACTTC. It translates to CSAGLAGATYEQYF. The J gene is TRBJ2-7, the V gene TRBV29-1; 14 bases are shared with TRBD2. Per the germline V gene, CDR1 is SQVTM and CDR2 is ANQGSEA. With V trimmed by 7 bases and J by 2 bases, 4 bases remained unmatched. CDR3 length equals 14 residues.

This clonotype showed up just once. A read error may explain this, as a much larger clone is one base away. For the CDR3, the DNA is TGTGCCAGCAGCTTAGAGCAGTGGGCGAGAAACTATGGCTACACCTTC. The encoded protein is CASSLEQWARNYGYTF. This chain uses TRBV7-2 with TRBJ1-2; D call uncertain. The germline V gene encodes CDR1 SGHTA and CDR2 FQGNSA. V lost 1 base to trimming and J lost 2 bases, with 14 bases between them. This CDR3 spans 16 amino acids.

This clonotype came up many times. The chain joins TRBV20-1 to TRBJ2-3; 8 nucleotides match TRBD2. Germline-derived CDR1 and CDR2 are DFQATT and SNEGSKA (reference sequence). The V and J ends lost 6 bases and 2 bases, in that order; junction bases with no gene match: 13. This CDR3 spans 16 amino acids. CDR3 residues: CSAYLAGVPFTDTQYF. DNA of the CDR3: TGCAGTGCATACCTAGCGGGCGTTCCCTTCACAGATACGCAGTATTTT.

This chain joins TRBV20-1 and TRBJ2-7, with D maybe TRBD1 (6 bases). V gave up 6 bases and J gave up 1 base, with 13 bases separating them. CDR3 length: 13 amino acids. Germline CDR1 is DFQATT and CDR2 is SNEGSKA (reference sequence). The CDR3 nucleotides read TGCAGTGCCGTGGGACAAATTTCCTACGAGCAGTACTTC. Translation gives CSAVGQISYEQYF.

This clonotype was seen a few times. This chain links TRBV6-6 with TRBJ2-1, with TRBD1 matching 12 bases. Germline assignment: CDR1 MNHNY and CDR2 SVGAGI (reference sequence). The CDR3 is 17 amino acids. Losses at the gene ends were 0 bases for V and 7 bases for J; bases not matched to a gene: 7. DNA for the CDR3: TGTGCCAGCAGTTACTCCCCCCTGGGACAGGGGGCTAATGAGCAGTTCTTC. Protein product: CASSYSPLGQGANEQFF.

This clonotype was seen only a few times. CDR3 sequence reads: CASSITQNTEAFF. The CDR3 DNA follows: TGTGCCAGCAGTATCACGCAGAACACTGAAGCTTTCTTT. The J gene is TRBJ1-1, the V gene TRBV27; D remains unclear. CDR1 MNHEY and CDR2 SMNVEV come from the germline V gene (reference sequence). This CDR3 spans 13 amino acids. Trimming removed 5 bases from V and 1 base from J, with 8 bases in between.

This clonotype came up many times. The rearrangement uses TRBV7-2 and TRBJ2-7, with 8 positions matching TRBD1. CDR3 length: 14 amino acids. Germline loops: CDR1 SGHTA, CDR2 FQGNSA. The J segment lost 2 bases and the V segment lost 5 bases, leaving 5 bases of the junction unmatched. CDR3 nucleotide sequence: TGTGCCAGCAGCCCGACAGGGGTCACCTACGAGCAGTACTTC. Protein: CASSPTGVTYEQYF.

This clonotype occurred many times. The genes are TRBV24-1 and TRBJ1-2; D gene ambiguous. Germline V gene lookup returns CDR1 KGHDR and CDR2 SFDVKD. Between the trimmed V and J ends, which lost 4 bases and 8 bases, there was a span of 19 bases. This CDR3 spans 15 amino acids. The CDR3: CATSDSPGQLGGYTF. In DNA form, the CDR3 reads TGTGCCACCAGTGACTCACCCGGCCAACTGGGCGGCTACACCTTC.

The sample holds a few counts of this clonotype. V and J are TRBV4-1 and TRBJ2-5; 11 nucleotides agree with TRBD1. This CDR3 comprises 15 residues. CDR1 and CDR2 (germline): MGHRA, YSYEKL. V lost 0 bases and J lost 6; bases outside the gene matches: 3. The CDR3, as DNA: TGCGCCAGCAGCCAAGATGGGACAGGGGGGAAGACCCAGTACTTC. It specifies CASSQDGTGGKTQYF.

This chain links TRBV12-3 or TRBV12-4 with TRBJ2-7; D is uncertain. With 5 bases removed from V and 0 bases from J, the gap between germline ends came to 17 bases. This CDR3 comprises 16 residues. The CDR3 sequence: CASSPGGRTSSYEQYF. The CDR3, as DNA: TGTGCCAGCAGTCCCGGCGGACGGACGAGCTCCTACGAGCAGTACTTC.

This chain connects TRBV2 to TRBJ2-3; 8 positions match TRBD1. Germline V lookup: CDR1 SNHLY, CDR2 FYNNEI. This CDR3 has 14 residues. J gave up 4 bases and V 5 bases, and 5 bases lay outside the gene matches. The DNA for the CDR3 is TGTGCCAGCAGTATGGACAGGGCTTCAGATACGCAGTATTTT. Translating it yields CASSMDRASDTQYF.

This clonotype was observed many times. This rearrangement joins TRBV3-1 to TRBJ2-5, with D perhaps being TRBD1 or TRBD2 (5 bases each). The germline V gene encodes CDR1 LGHDT and CDR2 YNNKEL (reference sequence). The ends were cut back, 4 bases at V and 4 bases at J, with 10 bases in the middle. The CDR3 has 13 amino acids. The chain's CDR3 is CASSPGTRETQYF. The DNA of the CDR3 is TGTGCCAGCAGCCCCGGGACGCGAGAGACCCAGTACTTC.

This clonotype was picked up many times. V is TRBV11-2 and J is TRBJ2-4; D is uncertain. CDR1 is SGHAT and CDR2 is FQNNGV in the germline V gene. Trimming removed 3 bases from V and 8 bases from J, with 11 bases in between. The CDR3 covers 13 residues. The CDR3 sequence is CASSFGPQDIQYF. The CDR3 region has the DNA TGTGCCAGCAGCTTCGGGCCTCAAGACATTCAGTACTTC.

The J gene is TRBJ2-1, the V gene TRBV10-2; a weak D match, TRBD2 (5 bases). The length of the CDR3 is 14 residues. Germline-derived CDR1 and CDR2 are WSHSY and SAAADI. Trimming pared 6 bases from V and 3 bases from J, leaving 12 bases between. The CDR3 bases are TGCGCCAGCAGAGAGGGTAGGGTCTACAATGAGCAGTTCTTC. Encoded protein: CASREGRVYNEQFF.

This clonotype was picked up a small number of times. The CDR3 loop reads CSAPNAASGGKEQFF. CDR3 sequence (DNA): TGCAGTGCTCCAAACGCGGCTAGCGGGGGCAAGGAGCAGTTCTTC. This chain connects TRBV20-1 to TRBJ2-1; 10 bases are a match to TRBD2. The CDR3 sequence is 15 residues long. Germline values: CDR1 DFQATT, CDR2 SNEGSKA (reference sequence). V gave up 5 bases and J gave up 10 bases; unmatched junction bases: 14.

The gene calls are TRBV5-6 and TRBJ2-3; TRBD1 is a possible D gene (5 bases). V lost 3 bases to trimming and J lost 3 bases, with 14 bases between them. The CDR3 runs to 15 residues. The germline V gene has CDR1 SGHDT and CDR2 YYEEEE. The CDR3: CASSWWAGITDTQYF. The DNA of the CDR3 is TGTGCCAGCAGCTGGTGGGCAGGGATAACAGATACGCAGTATTTT.

This clonotype appeared many times. The chain uses TRBV5-1 and TRBJ1-2, with 10 bases identical to TRBD1. In germline, CDR1 is SGHRS, CDR2 YFSETQ. Unmatched junction bases numbered 2, after V lost 3 bases and J lost 6 bases. The CDR3 is 13 residues long. For the CDR3, the DNA is TGCGCCAGCAGCTCGGACAGGGGGAATGGCTACACCTTC. Translating gives CASSSDRGNGYTF.

This clonotype was recorded at least ten times. The chain is built from TRBV20-1 and TRBJ2-4; a weak D match, TRBD1 (5 bases). Trimming removed 5 bases at V and 1 base at J, with 15 bases between. This CDR3 region has 15 residues. Germline CDR1 reads DFQATT; CDR2 reads SNEGSKA (reference sequence). The CDR3 sequence is CSASQGSTAKNIQYF. DNA for the CDR3: TGCAGTGCTTCCCAGGGAAGTACGGCCAAAAACATTCAGTACTTC.

This clonotype was seen ten or more times. This chain uses TRBV4-1 with TRBJ2-7; 7 bases map to TRBD2. The CDR3 contains 15 residues. V dropped 3 bases and J dropped 4; count of bases not matched to a gene: 9. Germline values: CDR1 MGHRA, CDR2 YSYEKL. CDR3 nucleotide sequence: TGCGCCAGCAGCCAGCTCCCCCTACTAGCGTACGAGCAGTACTTC. Its protein is CASSQLPLLAYEQYF.

V and J are TRBV19 and TRBJ2-7; possibly TRBD1 for D (6 bases). The V and J ends lost 6 bases and 3 bases respectively, with 12 bases between them. The CDR3 length is 13 residues. CDR1 is LNHDA and CDR2 is SQIVND in the germline V gene (reference sequence). The CDR3 reads CASSRQVYYEQYF. In nucleotides, the CDR3 is TGTGCCAGTAGCCGACAGGTCTACTACGAGCAGTACTTC. The whole variable domain, filled in from reference TRBV19 and TRBJ2-7, reads DGGITQSPKYLFRKEGQNVTLSCEQNLNHDAMYWYRQDPGQGLRLIYYSQIVNDFQKGDIAEGYSVSREKKESFPLTVTSAQKNPTAFYLCASSRQVYYEQYFGPGTRLTVT.

This clonotype has at least ten counts. This chain uses TRBV6-2 or TRBV6-3 with TRBJ2-2; D may be TRBD2 (6 bases). The CDR3 contains 14 residues. The V gene lost 7 bases and the J gene lost 3 bases, with 12 bases spanning the gap. Germline V lookup: CDR1 MNHEY, CDR2 SVGEGT. DNA for the CDR3: TGTGCCAGCATAGGCGGGACTTACACCGGGGAGCTGTTTTTT. Translated: CASIGGTYTGELFF.

This clonotype was detected ten times or more. V usage is TRBV5-1 and J usage is TRBJ2-1; a weak D match, TRBD1 (7 bases). This CDR3 region has 16 residues. V was clipped by 5 bases and J by 8 bases, with 23 bases between them. From germline, CDR1 is SGHRS and CDR2 YFSETQ. DNA for the CDR3: TGCGCCAGCAGTTGGTCGGGCGGGACAGAAGACTATGAGCAGTTCTTC. It codes for CASSWSGGTEDYEQFF.

This clonotype showed up many times. The rearrangement links TRBV20-1 to TRBJ2-7, with D tentatively TRBD1 or TRBD2 (5 bases each). Germline V lookup: CDR1 DFQATT, CDR2 SNEGSKA (reference sequence). The CDR3 has 13 amino acids. Trimming stripped 8 bases from V and 2 bases from J, with 16 bases between. The DNA for the CDR3 is TGCAGTCCCCCTTTTGGGGGTCCCTACGAGCAGTACTTC. Amino acid sequence: CSPPFGGPYEQYF.

This clonotype appeared a few times. The rearrangement uses TRBV30 and TRBJ1-1; tentatively, D is TRBD1 (5 bases). V lost 0 bases and J lost 1, with 9 bases in between. CDR1 is GTSNPN, CDR2 SVGIG, per germline (reference sequence). The CDR3 consists of 14 residues. In DNA, the CDR3 is TGTGCCTGGAGTGTCTGGGGCGCGAACACTGAAGCTTTCTTT. This sequence encodes CAWSVWGANTEAFF.

This clonotype was seen only a few times. The chain has TRBV4-2 and TRBJ2-1; no definite D call. Germline CDR1 and CDR2: LGHNA and YNFKEQ. With 3 bases removed from V and 8 bases from J, the gap between germline ends came to 11 bases. CDR3 length: 13 residues. In DNA, the CDR3 is TGTGCCAGCAGCCAGGATCAAGACGATGAGCAGTTCTTC. The encoded protein is CASSQDQDDEQFF.

There are many counts of this clonotype. The gene calls are TRBV12-3 or TRBV12-4 and TRBJ1-2, with TRBD1 as a possible D gene (6 bases). This CDR3 contains 13 residues. V lost 7 bases and J lost 8, with 17 bases in between. The CDR3 nucleotides are TGTGCCAGCACTCTAAGGGGGGCAGACGGCTACACCTTC. Residues: CASTLRGADGYTF.

The sample holds many counts of this clonotype. The genes are TRBV2 and TRBJ2-4, with 8 bases fitting TRBD2. J was trimmed by 6 bases and V by 6 bases; bases with no gene match: 7. Germline CDR1 is SNHLY and CDR2 is FYNNEI. The CDR3 has 14 amino acids. The CDR3 bases are TGTGCCAGCAGGGGCGGGCTAGCGGGAAACATTCAGTACTTC. It yields the protein CASRGGLAGNIQYF.

This clonotype was seen at least ten times. The rearrangement links TRBV15 to TRBJ2-1; 8 nucleotides line up with TRBD1. With V trimmed by 4 bases and J by 5 bases, 7 bases remained unmatched. CDR1 is LNHNV, CDR2 YYDKDF, per germline (reference sequence). The CDR3 covers 15 residues. The CDR3 is CATSTLGQVNNEQFF. CDR3 bases: TGTGCCACCAGCACTCTGGGACAGGTGAACAATGAGCAGTTCTTC.

V gene TRBV6-1 combines with J gene TRBJ1-5; no definite D call. Germline V gene data show CDR1 as MNHNS and CDR2 as SASEGT. This CDR3 has 20 amino acids. V was cut by 7 bases and J by 2 bases, with 30 bases left in between. Here the CDR3 reads CASIGFGNVRVRVGNQPQHF. The CDR3 DNA reads as TGTGCCAGCATAGGGTTCGGTAATGTTCGGGTTCGGGTTGGCAATCAGCCCCAGCATTTT.

This clonotype occurred many times. The rearrangement links TRBV9 to TRBJ1-1; D is possibly TRBD1 (5 bases). This CDR3 is 14 amino acids long. Germline values: CDR1 SGDLS, CDR2 YYNGEE. The V gene lost 3 bases and the J gene lost 5 bases, with 14 bases spanning the gap. The CDR3 coding sequence is TGTGCCAGCAGCGCCTCCCAGGGAAAGACTGAAGCTTTCTTT. As protein: CASSASQGKTEAFF.

This clonotype was observed many times. The V call is TRBV29-1, the J call TRBJ2-1, with 9 bases fitting TRBD2. Trimming took 1 base from V and 5 from J; bases not matched to a gene: 3. Germline CDR1 is SQVTM and CDR2 is ANQGSEA. The CDR3 sequence is 14 residues long. In DNA form, the CDR3 reads TGCAGCGTTGAAGGGTTAGCGGGGGACAATGAGCAGTTCTTC. Translation: CSVEGLAGDNEQFF.